One and the same sample provided the 17 T cell receptor beta chains below, sequenced in a study of T cell repertoires in cytomegalovirus infection (dated by TCRdb to between 2017 and 2020). For sequencing, an Illumina HiSeq 1500 was employed. Using fastp trimming at Q25 and MiXCR clonotype assembly, TCRdb reanalyzed the public sequencing data and kept in-frame beta chains. CDR3 protein sequences are deduplicated, and each keeps its most common genes and DNA. This sample holds hundreds of thousands of distinct CDR3 sequences; 25% to 30% were observed only once. 20% of the sample is held by the ten biggest clonotypes. Taken with the paper, the label for treatment or condition translates to: in vitro stimulation with specific CMV peptide epitopes to enrich CMV-specific T cells. These receptors have no known antigen. This material consisted of cultured PBMCs, taken from culture after CMV antigen stimulation. The receptor source for this set is a human donor in good health (CMV status not recorded). Some clones in this sample may be carry-over from other donors' samples.

This clonotype was counted between two and nine times. The chain recombines TRBV28 with TRBJ1-5; D might be TRBD1 (6 bases). The CDR3 runs to 15 residues. Deletions cut 7 bases from V and 9 bases from J, with 22 bases between. Germline V gives CDR1 MDHEN, CDR2 SYDVKM. The CDR3 reads CASTNGQFQGTPQHF. CDR3 nucleotides: TGTGCCAGCACCAATGGACAGTTTCAGGGTACGCCCCAGCATTTT.

The chain has TRBV19 and TRBJ1-5; 9 bases align to TRBD1. This CDR3 region has 17 residues. Germline V CDR1 and CDR2: LNHDA, SQIVND (reference sequence). The ends lost 7 bases at V and 0 bases at J; junction bases unmatched: 10. The CDR3 spells CASTLGQGVDSNQPQHF. The CDR3 DNA reads TGTGCCAGTACTTTGGGACAGGGCGTTGATAGCAATCAGCCCCAGCATTTT.

Only a few counts were recorded for this clonotype. V gene TRBV7-2 combines with J gene TRBJ2-6, with 10 nucleotides matching TRBD1. This CDR3 contains 18 residues. The V and J ends lost 5 bases and 1 base, in that order; junction bases with no gene match: 8. CDR1 and CDR2 from the germline V gene are SGHTA and FQGNSA. CDR3 coding DNA: TGTGCCAGCAGCCACTGGGGGGACAGGGGTTCTGGGGCCAACGTCCTGACTTTC. It encodes CASSHWGDRGSGANVLTF.

This clonotype was detected a few times. The chain employs TRBV6-1 and TRBJ2-7; a weak D match, TRBD2 (5 bases). V was pared by 2 bases and J by 2 bases, with 13 bases between. In germline, CDR1 is MNHNS, CDR2 SASEGT. The CDR3 sequence is 15 residues long. CDR3 in amino acids: CASSERRPTTYEQYF. For the CDR3, the DNA is TGTGCCAGCAGTGAACGGAGACCGACTACCTACGAGCAGTACTTC.

The chain recombines TRBV6-1 with TRBJ1-5; 9 bases are shared with TRBD1. The CDR3 is 15 residues long. Unmatched junction bases numbered 8, after V lost 6 bases and J lost 5 bases. Germline CDR1 MNHNS, CDR2 SASEGT. The CDR3 here is CASRTGTGFDQPQHF. DNA for the CDR3: TGTGCCAGCAGAACCGGGACAGGGTTTGATCAGCCCCAGCATTTT.

This clonotype has just a few counts. The chain has TRBV6-1 and TRBJ2-5; TRBD2 matches 11 bases. The CDR3 is 14 residues long. Trimming cost V 7 bases and J 2 bases; bases outside gene matches: 3. The germline V gene has CDR1 MNHNS and CDR2 SASEGT. CDR3 protein: CASTRLAGQETQYF. CDR3 in DNA: TGTGCCAGCACTAGACTAGCGGGGCAAGAGACCCAGTACTTC.

This clonotype was detected ten times or more. J is TRBJ2-2 and V is TRBV7-3; 13 positions match TRBD2. CDR3 length: 16 residues. Germline V gene sequence: CDR1 SGHTA, CDR2 FQGTGA. V shed 5 bases and J 6 bases; nucleotides not matched to a gene: 6. CDR3 protein: CASSPGTSGTAGELFF. The CDR3 bases are TGTGCCAGCAGCCCCGGGACTAGCGGGACGGCCGGGGAGCTGTTTTTT.

This clonotype was found many times. J is TRBJ1-2 and V is TRBV9; perhaps TRBD1 as D (5 bases). Germline loops: CDR1 SGDLS, CDR2 YYNGEE. The V end was cut by 0 bases, the J end by 1 base, with 7 bases between. The CDR3 contains 14 residues. The CDR3 reads CASSVGTLNYGYTF. The CDR3 nucleotides read TGTGCCAGCAGCGTAGGGACACTTAACTATGGCTACACCTTC.

This clonotype was seen only a few times. The chain is built from TRBV11-2 and TRBJ2-1; 15 bases align to TRBD2. Looked up from germline, CDR1 is SGHAT and CDR2 is FQNNGV. With V trimmed by 4 bases and J by 7 bases, 11 bases remained unmatched. This CDR3 is built from 18 residues. CDR3 nucleotide sequence: TGTGCCAGCAGCTCGGGGGGCGGACTAGCGGGAGGGTGGAATGAGCAGTTCTTC. Translation: CASSSGGGLAGGWNEQFF.

This clonotype was counted between two and nine times. V usage is TRBV10-3 and J usage is TRBJ2-3; D gene unclear. Germline loops: CDR1 ENHRY, CDR2 SYGVKD. The V gene lost 7 bases and the J gene lost 1 base, with 12 bases spanning the gap. The CDR3 consists of 14 residues. The CDR3 region is CAIMVGRGTDTQYF. The CDR3 coding sequence is TGTGCCATCATGGTTGGGCGCGGCACAGATACGCAGTATTTT.

This clonotype was counted between two and nine times. The J gene is TRBJ1-6, the V gene TRBV6-5, with D possibly TRBD1 on 5 matching bases. V was clipped by 6 bases and J by 0 bases, with 12 bases between them. Germline-derived CDR1 and CDR2 are MNHEY and SVGAGI. This CDR3 spans 16 amino acids. The CDR3 DNA reads as TGTGCCAGCAGCGCGGGGGGGGACTCCTATAATTCACCCCTCCACTTT. Residues: CASSAGGDSYNSPLHF.

The chain is built from TRBV29-1 and TRBJ2-1, with 11 bases that match TRBD2. Looked up from germline, CDR1 is SQVTM and CDR2 is ANQGSEA. The CDR3 is 13 amino acids. The V segment lost 6 bases and the J segment 8 bases; nucleotides outside the gene matches: 6. This CDR3 reads CSVRSGRADEQFF. In nucleotides, the CDR3 is TGCAGCGTCCGTAGCGGGAGGGCCGATGAGCAGTTCTTC.

This clonotype was observed a handful of times. This chain joins TRBV6-1 and TRBJ2-5; 10 nucleotides align to TRBD1. Per the germline V gene, CDR1 is MNHNS and CDR2 is SASEGT. The CDR3 extends over 16 amino acids. With V trimmed by 6 bases and J by 5 bases, 12 bases remained unmatched. The CDR3 here is CASRIGPGQGGETQYF. The CDR3 coding sequence is TGTGCCAGCAGAATCGGGCCCGGACAGGGGGGGGAGACCCAGTACTTC.

There are many counts of this clonotype. The rearrangement links TRBV7-2 to TRBJ2-5; the D gene is possibly TRBD1 (6 bases). Trimming cost V 2 bases and J 2 bases, with 6 bases left between them. CDR3 length: 13 residues. CDR1 SGHTA and CDR2 FQGNSA come from the germline V gene. CDR3 amino acids: CASSLQGQETQYF. CDR3 coding DNA: TGTGCCAGCAGCTTACAGGGGCAAGAGACCCAGTACTTC.

This clonotype came up a few times. The chain links TRBV11-2 to TRBJ2-7; D unresolved. Trimming removed 0 bases from V and 6 bases from J, with 6 bases in between. The CDR3 sequence is 12 residues long. Germline CDR1 is SGHAT and CDR2 is FQNNGV. DNA for the CDR3: TGTGCCAGCAGCTTAGAAATCCTCGAGCAGTACTTC. Translating gives CASSLEILEQYF.

This clonotype was seen a handful of times. The V gene is TRBV19, the J gene TRBJ2-3, with 11 nucleotides matching TRBD1. V lost 5 bases to trimming and J lost 4 bases; unmatched junction nucleotides: 8. The CDR3 runs 16 residues. Germline V gene data show CDR1 as LNHDA and CDR2 as SQIVND (reference sequence). The CDR3: CASSDRDRGFADTQYF. CDR3 nucleotides: TGTGCCAGTAGTGACCGGGACAGGGGGTTCGCAGATACGCAGTATTTT.

V gene TRBV12-3 or TRBV12-4 combines with J gene TRBJ2-1, with 11 bases matching TRBD2. The CDR3 loop spans 15 amino acids. V gave up 3 bases and J gave up 2 bases; unmatched junction bases: 0. CDR3 sequence (DNA): TGTGCCAGCAGTTTTAGCGGGGGGGCCTACAATGAGCAGTTCTTC. Translating gives CASSFSGGAYNEQFF.